The sequence of this TCR beta chain was determined in a study of cytomegalovirus exposure and HLA in healthy donors. In the case of this clone: Its antigen is unknown.

Study-level points and caveats: Within a later analysis, the majority of CMV-associated TCR beta chains appeared HLA-restricted.

60 Vbeta and 13 Jbeta primers were used in PCR. The protocol was immunoSEQ multiplex PCR, while the TCRdb copy is restricted to in-frame clones and leaves out a portion. Among 100,000 to 150,000 clones listed, around three quarters were seen once. The CDR3 runs 12 residues. V trimming: 4 bases; J trimming: 11 bases; junction bases outside the gene matches: 5. The germline V gene encodes CDR1 MGHDK and CDR2 SYGVNS. The sequenced material came from PBMCs. This receptor was identified in a woman in her forties or fifties in good health and CMV-seronegative. This chain joins TRBV25-1 and TRBJ1-5; the match to TRBD1 covers 7 bases. DNA of the CDR3: TGTGCCAGCAGTGCAGTGACAGGGTCCCAGCATTTT. Protein sequence: CASSAVTGSQHF.